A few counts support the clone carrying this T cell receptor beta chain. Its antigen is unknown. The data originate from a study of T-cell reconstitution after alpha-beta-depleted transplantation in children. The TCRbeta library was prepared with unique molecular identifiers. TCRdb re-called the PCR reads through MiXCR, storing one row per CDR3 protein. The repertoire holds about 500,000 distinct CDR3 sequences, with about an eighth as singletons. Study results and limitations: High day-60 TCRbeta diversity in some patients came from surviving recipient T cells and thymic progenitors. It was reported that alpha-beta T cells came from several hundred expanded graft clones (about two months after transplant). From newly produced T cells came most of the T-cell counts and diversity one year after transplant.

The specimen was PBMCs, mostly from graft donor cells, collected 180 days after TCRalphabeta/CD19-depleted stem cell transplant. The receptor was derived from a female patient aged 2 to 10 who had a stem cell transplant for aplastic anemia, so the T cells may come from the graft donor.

Here the CDR3 reads CASSRTPGTSTHSNQPQHF. CDR3 sequence (DNA): TGTGCCAGCAGCCGCACCCCAGGGACCTCAACCCATAGCAATCAGCCCCAGCATTTT. The chain combines TRBV12-3 or TRBV12-4 with TRBJ1-5, with D perhaps matching TRBD1 (5 bases). This CDR3 region has 19 residues. Trimming removed 6 bases at V and 0 bases at J, with 24 bases between.